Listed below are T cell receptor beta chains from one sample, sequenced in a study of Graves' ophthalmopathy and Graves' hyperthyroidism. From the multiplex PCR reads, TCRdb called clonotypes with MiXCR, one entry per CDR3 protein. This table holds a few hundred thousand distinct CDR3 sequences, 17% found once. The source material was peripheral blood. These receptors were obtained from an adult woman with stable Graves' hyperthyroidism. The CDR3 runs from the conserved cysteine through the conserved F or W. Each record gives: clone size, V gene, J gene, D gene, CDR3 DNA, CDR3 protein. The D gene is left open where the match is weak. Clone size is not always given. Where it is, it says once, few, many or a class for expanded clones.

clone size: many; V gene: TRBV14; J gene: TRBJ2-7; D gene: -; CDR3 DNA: TGTGCCAGCAGCCAAGATGGGAGAAAATCCTACGAGCAGTACTTC; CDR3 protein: CASSQDGRKSYEQYF
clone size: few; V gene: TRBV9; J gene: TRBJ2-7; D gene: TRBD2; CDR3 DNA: TGTGCCAGCAGCGATCCCTCCGGGACTAGCGGTCACACCTACGAGCAGTACTTC; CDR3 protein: CASSDPSGTSGHTYEQYF
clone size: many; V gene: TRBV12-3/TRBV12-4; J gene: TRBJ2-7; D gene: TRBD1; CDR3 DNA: TGTGCCAGCAGTATGACAGGGGCCTCCTACGAGCAGTACTTC; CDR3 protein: CASSMTGASYEQYF
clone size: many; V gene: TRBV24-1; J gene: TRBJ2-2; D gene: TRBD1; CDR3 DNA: TGTGCCACCAGTGATCGTGGACAGGGGAACACCGGGGAGCTGTTTTTT; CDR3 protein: CATSDRGQGNTGELFF
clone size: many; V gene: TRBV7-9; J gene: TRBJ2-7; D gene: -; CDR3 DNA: TGTGCCAGCAGCGATAACAAAAGGAATACGGGCTACGAGCAGTACTTC; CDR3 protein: CASSDNKRNTGYEQYF
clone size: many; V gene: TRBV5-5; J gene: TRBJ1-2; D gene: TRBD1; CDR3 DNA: TGTGCCAGCAGCTTGTTTGGACAGGCCCTCTATGGCTACACCTTC; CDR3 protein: CASSLFGQALYGYTF
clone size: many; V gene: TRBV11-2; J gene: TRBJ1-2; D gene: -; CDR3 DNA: TGTGCCAGCAGTCAAAGAACGACGGTACCCTATGGCTACACCTTC; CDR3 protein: CASSQRTTVPYGYTF
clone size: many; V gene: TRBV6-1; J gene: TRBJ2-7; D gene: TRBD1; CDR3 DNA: TGTGCCAGCACCATACAGGGGGCTTACGAGCAGTACTTC; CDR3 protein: CASTIQGAYEQYF
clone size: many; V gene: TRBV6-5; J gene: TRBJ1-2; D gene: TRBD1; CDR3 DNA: TGTGCCAGCAGCCTCGGACAGGCAGAGGGCTACACCTTC; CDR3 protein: CASSLGQAEGYTF
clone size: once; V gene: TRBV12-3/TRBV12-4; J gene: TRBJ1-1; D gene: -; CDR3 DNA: TGTGCCAGCAGTTTCCAGGCAGGAGGTGGGGGGGACACTGAAGCTTTCTTT; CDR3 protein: CASSFQAGGGGDTEAFF
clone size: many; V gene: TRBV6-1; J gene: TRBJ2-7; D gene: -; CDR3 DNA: TGTGCCAGCACCCACCCAGGGGCTACCTACGAGCAGTACTTC; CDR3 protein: CASTHPGATYEQYF
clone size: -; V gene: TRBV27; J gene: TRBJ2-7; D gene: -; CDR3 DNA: TGTGCCAGCAGTTTAATAGCTTCCTACGAGCAGTACTTC; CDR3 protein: CASSLIASYEQYF
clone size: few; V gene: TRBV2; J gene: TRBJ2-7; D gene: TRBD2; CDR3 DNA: TGTGCCAGCAGTGAACCGAGCGGGGGGGTCTACGAGCAGTACTTC; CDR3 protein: CASSEPSGGVYEQYF
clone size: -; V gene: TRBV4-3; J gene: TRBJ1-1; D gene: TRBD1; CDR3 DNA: TGCGCCAGCAGCCACGGTTACAACAGGGGATTCACTGAAGCTTTCTTT; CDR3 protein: CASSHGYNRGFTEAFF
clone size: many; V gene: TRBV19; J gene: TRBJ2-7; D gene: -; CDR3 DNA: TGTGCCAGTAGCACCCGCGGCCAGGGGACTTACGAGCAGTACTTC; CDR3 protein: CASSTRGQGTYEQYF